The 18 T cell receptor beta chains below come from one sample, sequenced in a study of Ad26.COV2.S vaccination and SARS-CoV-2 variants. Method: immunoSEQ multiplex PCR; TCRdb's copy keeps in-frame clones and lacks some. The data contain almost 400,000 clones, approximately 91% of them seen just once; the ten biggest clones take up around 2%. Treatment reported: around 19 received Ad26.COV2.S at low or high dose, single or two shots; about 5 received placebo; per-sample allocation not given. All samples were drawn on day 63, counting from the first vaccine or placebo injection. The sample consisted of peripheral blood, taken in a trial of Ad26.COV2.S vaccine versus placebo. All receptors derive from a person between 18 and 65 years old who received the Ad26.COV2.S COVID-19 vaccine or a placebo.

This clone came up a few times. The chain has TRBV7-9 and TRBJ1-6; TRBD1 is a possible D gene (6 bases). Trimming took 1 base from V and 7 from J, leaving 11 bases between them. Looked up from germline, CDR1 is SEHNR and CDR2 is FQNEAQ (reference sequence). The CDR3 spans 15 residues. The DNA for the CDR3 is TGTGCCAGCAGCTTAGATGGGGGGCGGAATTCACCCCTCCACTTT. Amino acids: CASSLDGGRNSPLHF. The full variable domain, its missing parts supplied by reference TRBV7-9 and TRBJ1-6, is DTGVSQNPRHKITKRGQNVTFRCDPISEHNRLYWYRQTLGQGPEFLTYFQNEAQLEKSRLLSDRFSAERPKGSFSTLEIQRTEQGDSAMYLCASSLDGGRNSPLHFGNGTRLTVT.

This clone was observed once. The J gene is TRBJ2-4, the V gene TRBV6-2 or TRBV6-3; no definite D call. The ends were cut back, 0 bases at V and 0 bases at J, with 3 bases in the middle. The CDR3 is made up of 14 amino acids. From germline, CDR1 is MNHEY and CDR2 SVGEGT. The CDR3 here is CASSYSGAKNIQYF. CDR3 DNA: TGTGCCAGCAGTTACTCGGGAGCCAAAAACATTCAGTACTTC.

The chain uses TRBV28 and TRBJ2-3; 14 bases map to TRBD2. V lost 2 bases to trimming and J lost 7 bases; unmatched junction nucleotides: 5. Per germline, CDR1 MDHEN and CDR2 SYDVKM. The CDR3 has 16 amino acids. The CDR3 sequence is CASSLAGTSGSHTQYF. DNA of the CDR3: TGTGCCAGCAGTTTAGCCGGGACTAGCGGGAGTCATACGCAGTATTTT.

This clone was seen just once. The CDR3 DNA follows: TGCGCCAGCAGCCAAAACAGGGGTTACGAGCAGTACTTC. This codes for CASSQNRGYEQYF. This rearrangement joins TRBV4-1 to TRBJ2-7; 7 positions agree with TRBD1. The CDR3 length is 13 residues. Germline CDR1 reads MGHRA; CDR2 reads YSYEKL. Trimming cost V 2 bases and J 4 bases; bases outside gene matches: 2.

This clone has just a few counts. This sequence joins TRBV6-5 and TRBJ2-3; the D gene could be TRBD1 or TRBD2 (6 bases each). Between the trimmed V and J ends, which lost 6 bases and 4 bases, there was a span of 14 bases. Germline V gene data show CDR1 as MNHEY and CDR2 as SVGAGI. The CDR3 sequence is 14 residues long. CDR3 region: CASRGGREADTQYF. The DNA for the CDR3 is TGTGCCAGCAGGGGGGGCAGGGAGGCAGATACGCAGTATTTT.

The chain uses TRBV28 and TRBJ2-7; the D is unclear. The CDR3 spans 13 residues. V dropped 3 bases and J dropped 7 bases, with 13 bases sitting between them. CDR1 MDHEN and CDR2 SYDVKM come from the germline V gene. CDR3 DNA sequence: TGTGCCAGCAGTTTTTCCAGTCAAAAGGAGCAGTACTTC. This translates into CASSFSSQKEQYF.

The J gene is TRBJ2-7, the V gene TRBV19, with 7 bases that match TRBD1. With 3 bases clipped from V and 7 bases from J, the junction kept 12 bases outside the gene matches. The CDR3 is made up of 15 amino acids. Germline V gene lookup returns CDR1 LNHDA and CDR2 SQIVND (reference sequence). The CDR3 region has the DNA TGTGCCAGTAGTATGACCGGGACAGATTTACGAGAGCAGTACTTC. Translation gives CASSMTGTDLREQYF.

The chain recombines TRBV10-3 with TRBJ2-7, with a possible D match to TRBD2 (6 bases). CDR1 is ENHRY, CDR2 SYGVKD, per germline. Trimming shortened V by 0 bases and J by 0 bases, and 18 bases separated the two germline ends. This CDR3 has 18 residues. CDR3 coding DNA: TGTGCCATCAGTGAGTCCCCGGGACTCTCCCGGAGCTCCTACGAGCAGTACTTC. Its protein product is CAISESPGLSRSSYEQYF.

V usage is TRBV15 and J usage is TRBJ2-1; possibly TRBD2 for D (5 bases). Germline V gives CDR1 LNHNV, CDR2 YYDKDF (reference sequence). Trimming cost V 6 bases and J 6 bases, with 15 bases left between them. There are 14 residues in the CDR3. This chain's CDR3 is CATSPSSIGNEQFF. In nucleotides, the CDR3 is TGTGCCACCAGTCCTAGCTCGATCGGCAATGAGCAGTTCTTC.

V gene TRBV3-1 (or the pseudogene TRBV3-2) combines with J gene TRBJ2-3, with D hard to call. Germline CDR1 reads LGHDT; CDR2 reads YNNKEL (reference sequence). This CDR3 region has 12 residues. Trimming removed 1 base from V and 3 bases from J, with 2 bases in between. The CDR3 region has the DNA TGTGCCAGCAGCCAAGGGACAGATACGCAGTATTTT. It specifies CASSQGTDTQYF.

The chain joins TRBV28 to TRBJ1-5, with D unresolved. CDR3 size: 14 residues. V gave up 6 bases and J gave up 5 bases, with 14 bases separating them. The germline V gene encodes CDR1 MDHEN and CDR2 SYDVKM. The CDR3 protein is CASSPTYTYQPQHF. The CDR3 region has the DNA TGTGCCAGCAGCCCCACATATACGTATCAGCCCCAGCATTTT.

The sample holds a few counts of this clone. The chain combines TRBV2 with TRBJ2-7, with D unresolved. Germline V gene lookup returns CDR1 SNHLY and CDR2 FYNNEI. Trimming took 6 bases from V and 5 from J, leaving 20 bases between them. This CDR3 has 15 amino acids. For the CDR3, the DNA is TGTGCCAGCAGGCGATTCCTCCGACGCGAAGACGAGCAGTACTTC. Translated, it gives CASRRFLRREDEQYF.

The chain is built from TRBV7-2 and TRBJ2-5, with D perhaps matching TRBD1 or TRBD2 (6 bases each). There are 17 residues in the CDR3. V lost 1 base to trimming and J lost 4 bases, with 19 bases between them. The germline gives CDR1 SGHTA, CDR2 FQGNSA. CDR3 nucleotides: TGTGCCAGCAGCTTAGAACCCCGCTCACAGGGACTAGAGACCCAGTACTTC. Amino acid sequence: CASSLEPRSQGLETQYF.

This clone has just a few counts. This chain uses TRBV25-1 with TRBJ2-1, with TRBD2 as a possible D gene (6 bases). With 4 bases removed from V and 5 bases from J, the gap between germline ends came to 15 bases. This CDR3 has 15 amino acids. Germline-derived CDR1 and CDR2 are MGHDK and SYGVNS. The CDR3, as DNA: TGTGCCAGCAGTGGCACGACTAGATACAACAATGAGCAGTTCTTC. Translating it yields CASSGTTRYNNEQFF. Full variable domain (rest looked up from reference TRBV25-1 and TRBJ2-1): EADIYQTPRYLVIGTGKKITLECSQTMGHDKMYWYQQDPGMELHLIHYSYGVNSTEKGDLSSESTVSRIRTEHFPLTLESARPSHTSQYLCASSGTTRYNNEQFFGPGTRLTVL.

With regard to this clone: Other DNA sequences of this sample code for an identical CDR3. The CDR3 coding sequence is TGTGCCAGCAGTTACTCGGTACAGGGGAACCAGCCCCAGCATTTT. It specifies CASSYSVQGNQPQHF. The chain couples TRBV6-5 to TRBJ1-5, with 7 bases fitting TRBD1. This CDR3 is built from 15 residues. Germline assignment: CDR1 MNHEY and CDR2 SVGAGI. J lost 7 bases, V lost 0 bases, and 6 bases had no gene match.

The J gene is TRBJ1-6, the V gene TRBV28; 8 bases match TRBD1. This CDR3 is built from 15 residues. The germline V gene encodes CDR1 MDHEN and CDR2 SYDVKM. Trimming took 6 bases from V and 5 from J; bases not matched to a gene: 6. The CDR3 protein is CASREGQGNNSPLHF. The CDR3 DNA is TGTGCCAGCAGGGAAGGACAGGGCAATAATTCACCCCTCCACTTT.

The gene calls are TRBV11-3 and TRBJ2-6; D remains unclear. CDR1 is SGHNT and CDR2 is YENEEA in the germline V gene. The CDR3 sequence is 15 residues long. V lost 5 bases to trimming and J lost 2 bases, with 10 bases between them. The CDR3 loop is CASSTWGTGANVLTF. Written as DNA, the CDR3 is TGTGCCAGCAGCACATGGGGTACTGGGGCCAACGTCCTGACTTTC.

This clone is a singleton in its sample. V and J are TRBV6-5 and TRBJ2-5; 8 nucleotides agree with TRBD2. The CDR3 loop spans 14 amino acids. Germline values: CDR1 MNHEY, CDR2 SVGAGI. Losses at the gene ends were 8 bases for V and 4 bases for J; bases not matched to a gene: 9. CDR3 protein: CASQSGSTIETQYF. The CDR3 nucleotides read TGTGCCAGCCAGAGCGGGAGTACAATAGAGACCCAGTACTTC.